The T cell receptor beta chain described here comes from a study of cytomegalovirus exposure and HLA in healthy donors (dated 2017 in TCRdb). At the level of the whole study: According to an earlier analysis of several hundred of the donors, 150 million to 200 million T cells yielded 117 million unique TCR beta sequences and approximately 300 Gb of sequence data. Among the roughly 390 genotyped donors, about 83% belonged to the genetic ancestry cluster associated with self-reported Caucasian donors. Every repertoire in the discovery cohort had been generated on one and the same sequencing platform. An early release covering just under 650 HLA-typed donors comprised about 300 gigabases of sequencing data and about 90 million unique TCR sequences. HLA typing included class I and class II loci at four-digit resolution. Alongside the repertoire data, information on donor age, sex, ethnicity and CMV serostatus was compiled. In addition to the first cohort of several hundred subjects, a separate validation cohort of approximately 120 different subjects was used. Because of strong linkage in the cohort, roughly 5 DR-DQ haplotypes were treated as single units for association and clustering. The aim of the study was to test whether cataloging public T cell receptors could identify signatures of past pathogen exposure. A later analysis re-examined previously published TCR beta repertoires from roughly 720 donors and added high-resolution HLA genotyping to investigate patterns of TCR occurrence. Rather than using new phenotypic data, the later analysis identified candidate immune exposures from TCR beta sequences and from how often those sequences occurred across donors. In a later genetic analysis, genome-wide SNP genotypes for about 65% of the 666 donors were used, and that subset was treated as a discovery cohort. Using immunosequencing, the study profiled T cell repertoires from 500 to 800 subjects and related those repertoires to cytomegalovirus serostatus. Typing coverage differed by locus: A, B, C, DRB1 and DQB1 were typed in about 620-630 donors, DQA1 in 522, DPA1 in some 600, and DPB1 in just under 490. High-throughput TCR immunosequencing, statistical association of individual TCRs with disease status, and machine learning were combined to predict cytomegalovirus infection status. An earlier analysis of about 600 of the donors used high-throughput TCR beta sequencing to judge whether each TCR beta V gene segment behaved as functional or pseudogenic. On average, roughly 240,000 unique TCR beta nucleotide sequences were sequenced per donor among 398 genotyped donors of the cohort, with around 19% of those sequences being non-productive.

The CDR3 covers 14 residues, taking in both the cysteine and the phenylalanine. Only the CDR3 part of the read is kept: 42 bases, read in frame from the first base. CDR1 and CDR2 are drawn from the germline V gene: SGDLS, YYNGEE. V lost 0 bases and J lost 3 bases, and the count of bases not matched to a germline gene is 3. Libraries were made using the immunoSEQ multiplex PCR assay. A mixture of 60 forward primers for TCR Vbeta segments and 13 reverse primers for TCR Jbeta segments was used in the multiplex PCR. The CDR3 region of rearranged TCR beta genes was amplified from genomic DNA with a multiplex PCR assay. The Illumina HiSeq System was used to sequence the amplified TCR beta libraries as 87-base-pair reads. The original methods were these. In a later analysis, 77 million or so unique TCR beta chains were counted across the approximately 620 repertoires, and some 10 million of these chains were shared by at least two donors. Raw reads were error-corrected and collapsed into unique sequences with a nearest-neighbor algorithm that merged closely related sequences to remove PCR and sequencing errors. Alignment of CDR3 sequences to IMGT reference sequences was used to assign V, D and J gene segments. For a sequence to be retained, a match of at least six nucleotides was required to both a V gene segment and a J gene segment. A rearrangement counted as productive if the CDR3 had no stop codons and remained in frame with V and J, and every other rearrangement counted as non-productive. CDR3 was defined according to IMGT convention as the region running from the second conserved V-encoded cysteine to the conserved J-encoded phenylalanine. The earlier analysis of fewer than 750 of the donors excluded sequences that lacked an unambiguous match to a single V gene segment. In an earlier analysis of 587 of the donors, a V segment was called functional when productive rearrangements were above 56.7%, and segregating when the standard deviation between donors exceeded 5%. A statistical classification framework was built to diagnose cytomegalovirus status from the catalog of TCR beta chain sequences. V and J gene assignment, in a later analysis, came from comparing TCR nucleotide sequences with IMGT/GENE-DB human TR gene sequences. The TCRdist pipeline was used in a later analysis to assign CDR3 sequences and most-parsimonious VDJ recombination scenarios. In a later analysis, each TCR beta chain was defined by its CDR3 amino acid sequence together with its V-gene family, and reads without a unique V-gene family were excluded. As a way to deal with suspected cross-contamination and a sequencing artifact, a later analysis dropped roughly 620 nucleotide sequences that were highly shared and had low generation probability. In a later analysis, a clonal expansion index for each public chain was calculated from normalized within-repertoire ranks of inferred template counts. In a later analysis, generation probabilities were computed using a VDJ recombination model fitted to out-of-frame rearrangements, and the results were checked against IGoR. Hypergeometric tests were used in a later analysis to score TCR-TCR, TCR-HLA and TCR-CMV co-occurrence, with a repertoire-size bias correction applied to the TCR pairs. To estimate false discovery rates, a later analysis permuted the HLA or CMV assignments 20 times. In a later analysis, co-occurring TCRs were grouped using DBSCAN, with TCRdist sequence similarity added in when clustering inside HLA-allele-positive subsets. Repertoires with fewer than 30,000 or more than 120,000 public chains were left out of co-occurrence clustering, as were about five repertoires with anomalous nucleotide sharing. Entries here come from immuneACCESS through TCRdb and include only in-frame sequences with V and J called. Some clones fail to appear in such tables; in the studies checked, an unresolved V gene covers under half of the shortfall, and the cause of the remainder is unknown. Clonal size and the V and J genes are those of that table, whereas D and trimming came from the DNA. Recorded for this sample are 110,000 or so clones; around 73% of them occurred a single time. The ten largest clones add up to approximately 8.4% of the sample.

General conclusions and limits of the study: In a later analysis, TCR association rates were found to vary across HLA loci, with the most associated TCRs seen for DRB1 alleles and the fewest for HLA-C alleles. A later genetic analysis reported fewer N-insertions in productive TCRs among donors in an Asian-associated ancestry cluster than the 666-donor mean. Most TCR sequences were observed very rarely across donors, whereas some public TCRs were present in many individuals. The cohort was sequenced for TCR beta chains only, and without alpha or paired-chain data the features that could be detected were limited. The authors suggested that the approach could potentially be extended to other disease states and immunological phenotypes. Compared with equally common non-associated chains, HLA-associated TCR beta chains in a later analysis were more clonally expanded and had lower generation probabilities. A later analysis reported that several top co-occurrence clusters appeared linked to parvovirus B19, influenza, CMV and Epstein-Barr virus. Some IMGT-functional V segments, including TRBV6-2 and TRBV6-3, could not be told apart with the 87-base-pair reads, so those segments were excluded. When HLA alleles, especially DR and DQ, strongly co-occurred, attributing TCR associations to individual alleles was difficult. In the study, 164 TCR beta chains were listed as associated with cytomegalovirus. According to a later analysis, most CMV-associated TCR beta chains appeared to be HLA-restricted, and the HLA associations seemed to be driven largely by CMV exposure. Roughly uniform sequencing depth across donors was assumed in presence/absence analyses, although this assumption may not hold. A later genetic analysis associated a missense DCLRE1C variant with V-gene and J-gene trimming of TCR beta chains, and an independent cohort replicated the association. A cluster of highly shared sequence variants was judged likely to represent a technical artifact of the sequencing pipeline. Because some donors lacked HLA typing at each locus, the association tests relied only on the typed subset. A further reported finding was that TCR beta sequences accurately predicted the HLA-A and HLA-B alleles for most subjects in the first cohort. Three of the identified cytomegalovirus-associated TCR beta chains were confirmed in vitro to be specific for cytomegalovirus antigens. Specific HLA alleles were associated with some 15,000 TCR beta sequences at a false discovery rate of 0.05 in a later analysis. Broadly in line with IMGT annotations, most TCR beta V segments showed up in productive rearrangements about 87% or about 30% of the time in an earlier analysis of approximately 640 of the donors. The classifier was reported to diagnose cytomegalovirus status with high specificity and sensitivity in both the original and validation cohorts. Linkage disequilibrium might explain the correlated functional status among segregating V segments, but an unknown experimental factor could not be ruled out. CMV serostatus was the only immune exposure information available for the cohort. Because counts were too low, under 20 rarely observed V segments, including chromosome 9 orphons, were left out of the earlier analysis of about 620 of the donors.

In the case of this clone: What antigen it recognizes has not been identified. Base qualities were left out, and no much larger clone turns up one base away. The same CDR3 also results from other DNA sequences found in this sample.

The cohort consisted of hundreds of healthy bone marrow donors. All cohort members were sampled while nominally healthy, although unrecorded immune exposures were likely present. The donor tested CMV seronegative and was one of the 352 seronegative cohort members. A peripheral blood sample was collected from each donor, and TCR beta sequencing was performed on peripheral blood mononuclear cells. The Qiagen DNeasy Blood Extraction Kit was used to extract genomic DNA from the blood cell samples. The rearrangement joined TRBV9 to TRBJ2-7, with 7 bases in between that match TRBD1. Sequenced: PBMCs. The receptor's source is a man in his forties in good health and CMV-seronegative. The DNA reads as follows: TGTGCCAGCAGCGTAGGGGACAGTAGCTACGAGCAGTACTTC. It translates to CASSVGDSSYEQYF.